This is a list of T cell receptor beta chains from one sample in a study of OX40 agonist ivuxolimab in advanced cancers. The method was immunoSEQ multiplex PCR; TCRdb's version includes in-frame clones alone and lacks a portion of them. The table lists some 38,000 clones, around 90% of them singletons, with 20% to 25% in the top ten. The source material was CD4+ or CD8+ T cells sorted from blood, sampled in a trial of the OX40 agonist ivuxolimab. These receptor sequences come from an adult with an advanced solid tumor such as melanoma, head and neck, liver or kidney cancer. CDR3s leave out the opening cysteine and the closing phenylalanine or tryptophan. Size values are once, few and many counts, or a class for expanded clones, and some rows have none.

clone_size	v_call	j_call	cdr3_aa
-	TRBV7-9	TRBJ1-1	ASSPGTNTEAF
-	TRBV5-1	TRBJ2-5	ASSLQGPQETQY
-	TRBV5-1	TRBJ2-3	ASSSPGQGASLVTDTQY
-	TRBV4-2	TRBJ2-5	ASSQDRGQETQY
few	TRBV30	TRBJ1-5	AWSVSQPQH
-	TRBV21-1	TRBJ1-1	ASSKRGSTEAF
once	TRBV23-1	TRBJ1-5	ASREDGYSNQPQH
-	TRBV29-1	TRBJ2-1	SVERLAGVPNEQF
few	TRBV25-1	TRBJ2-1	ASSEYSQANEQF
-	TRBV28	TRBJ2-1	ASSLSARGGYVQF
-	TRBV6-4	TRBJ2-1	ASSDDDCNEQF
-	TRBV15	TRBJ2-7	ATRSIREGPGEQY
-	TRBV28	TRBJ2-5	ASSPYRRDIMYQETQY
-	TRBV6-5	TRBJ1-5	ASSYSRSNQPQH
-	TRBV7-8	TRBJ1-5	ASSLGLALDQPQH
-	TRBV7-2	TRBJ2-7	ASSLRGGRMDEQY
few	TRBV6-1	TRBJ2-5	ASSEVIGEGETQY
-	TRBV6-6	TRBJ2-2	ASRAPEELF
-	TRBV28	TRBJ2-5	ASSLPGLARETQY
-	TRBV6-1	TRBJ1-3	ASSGVWTHRDRDSGNTIY
-	TRBV27	TRBJ2-7	ASSAGTGSYEQY
-	TRBV18	TRBJ2-1	ASSPGGSGRFNEQF
-	TRBV5-6	TRBJ2-3	ASSLGSGREADTQY
-	TRBV5-8	TRBJ2-7	ASSSGRQGFYEQY
-	TRBV19	TRBJ2-3	ASKEGSLSTDTQY